Detailed here is one T cell receptor beta chain. Its antigen remains unknown. This CDR3 spans 16 amino acids. Germline CDR1 is MNHNS and CDR2 is SASEGT. Trimming took 2 bases from V and 0 from J; bases not matched to a gene: 7. The sample comes from a study of identical twins. Study results and limitations: Diverse VJ usage suggested most zero-insertion clonotypes were not invariant T cells. Beta out-of-frame sequences showed weaker excess twin sharing.

TCRdb itself ran the 5' RACE reads through MiXCR, one entry per CDR3 protein. The sample holds 1.5 million to 2 million distinct CDR3 sequences, around 29% seen once. The source of this sequence is a newborn girl in good health. The chain uses TRBV6-1 and TRBJ2-7; 7 nucleotides match TRBD2. Sequenced material: cord blood. CDR3 residues: CASSESTSYLSYEQYF. The DNA of the CDR3 is TGTGCCAGCAGTGAATCGACTAGCTACCTCTCCTACGAGCAGTACTTC.